This T cell receptor beta chain was found in a study of T cell responses to AZD1222 COVID-19 vaccine. The CDR3 has 15 amino acids. V was pared by 5 bases and J by 3 bases, with 14 bases between. Germline CDR1 MNHEY, CDR2 SMNVEV (reference sequence). Worth noting for this clone: No antigen is known for it.

The study's findings and limits: Nearly half of unique spike-specific TCRs reportedly avoided B.1.351 and B.1.1.7 mutated regions.

Produced via immunoSEQ multiplex PCR; TCRdb's table is partial and in-frame only. The table has more than 85,000 clones, about 88% seen once. The chain employs TRBV27 and TRBJ2-1, with TRBD2 as a possible D gene (6 bases). This specimen was peripheral blood, taken on day 0 of AZD1222 vaccination. The sequence derives from an adult in good health. CDR3 region: CASSPATGDYNEQFF. For the CDR3, the DNA is TGTGCCAGCAGTCCGGCGACGGGGGACTACAATGAGCAGTTCTTC.